This T cell receptor beta chain was documented in a study of blood T cell repertoires in COVID-19. Background on the study: COVID-19 samples, acute and convalescent, were from the United States, Italy and Spain. PBMCs, B-cell-depleted T cells, or T cells were the source of the cDNA or gDNA that made up the material.

With 6 bases removed from V and 8 bases from J, the gap between germline ends came to 13 bases. The CDR3 runs to 12 residues. Authors' processing steps: Scientists estimated how many nucleated cells there were by amplifying reference gene primers. Generated by immunoSEQ multiplex PCR, the TCRdb table keeps only in-frame clones and is missing some. V, J and clone size were drawn from that table, and D and trimming were deduced from the DNA. The data contain roughly 67,000 clones, 65% to 90% of them seen just once; the ten biggest clones take up 5% to 6.5%. This TCR came from a woman aged 55-69 years with acute or convalescent COVID-19. Sequencing was carried out using peripheral blood. The chain links TRBV12-3 or TRBV12-4 to TRBJ1-2, with D possibly matching TRBD1 (5 bases). The CDR3, as DNA: TGTGCCAGCAGCGGGGGAGAGGTGGGCTACACCTTC. As protein: CASSGGEVGYTF.